Presented here are 20 T cell receptor beta chains from one specimen sequenced in a study of shared clonotypes between healthy human individuals. The table came from immunoSEQ multiplex PCR; TCRdb's copy has only in-frame clones and leaves some out. The sample yields fewer than 850,000 clones, less than 95% seen once. Input material: memory CD8+ T cells from PBMCs. Documented subset: CD45RO+ cells pooled with CCR7-negative TemRA cells. The receptors derive from a man in his late teens or twenties in good health. Some clones in this sample may be carry-over from other donors' samples.

The rearrangement joins TRBV5-4 to TRBJ2-2; 14 bases agree with TRBD2. The CDR3 consists of 16 residues. Germline assignment: CDR1 SGHNT and CDR2 YYREEE (reference sequence). Losses at the gene ends were 3 bases for V and 6 bases for J; bases not matched to a gene: 4. CDR3 protein: CASSSGTSGSPGELFF. In DNA, the CDR3 is TGTGCCAGCAGCTCGGGGACTAGCGGGAGTCCCGGGGAGCTGTTTTTT.

The gene calls are TRBV6-1 and TRBJ2-2; D call uncertain. V was trimmed by 2 bases and J by 6 bases, leaving 16 bases between them. This CDR3 comprises 16 residues. The germline V gene encodes CDR1 MNHNS and CDR2 SASEGT. CDR3 sequence reads: CASSESRQVLPGELFF. In nucleotides, the CDR3 is TGTGCCAGCAGTGAATCTCGGCAGGTTCTTCCCGGGGAGCTGTTTTTT.

This chain links TRBV9 with TRBJ2-1; D may be TRBD2 (6 bases). The CDR3 consists of 18 residues. Germline CDR1 SGDLS, CDR2 YYNGEE. The ends were cut back, 1 base at V and 5 bases at J, with 22 bases in the middle. The CDR3 DNA reads as TGTGCCAGCAGCGTATCTGGATCTGCTAGCGTTGAACACAATGAGCAGTTCTTC. The encoded protein is CASSVSGSASVEHNEQFF.

The J gene is TRBJ2-6, the V gene TRBV7-9; D is undetermined. CDR3 size: 15 residues. Germline V gives CDR1 SEHNR, CDR2 FQNEAQ (reference sequence). Trimming pared 5 bases from V and 0 bases from J, leaving 8 bases between. The CDR3 bases are TGTGCCAGCAGCCCAGGAATCTCTGGGGCCAACGTCCTGACTTTC. Translation: CASSPGISGANVLTF.

The CDR3 here is CASSLAKLAGTYNEQFF. In DNA form, the CDR3 reads TGTGCCAGCAGCTTAGCGAAACTAGCGGGAACCTACAATGAGCAGTTCTTC. The chain carries TRBV7-9 and TRBJ2-1; 10 bases fit TRBD2. The germline CDR1 and CDR2 sequences are SEHNR and FQNEAQ (reference sequence). The CDR3 loop spans 17 amino acids. Germline trimming cut 0 bases from V and 2 bases from J; bases unmatched to any gene: 4.

This sequence joins TRBV5-1 and TRBJ2-7; D ambiguous. The V end was cut by 3 bases, the J end by 2 bases, with 15 bases between. This CDR3 has 15 amino acids. In germline, CDR1 is SGHRS, CDR2 YFSETQ. CDR3 amino acids: CASSSWTSNAYEQYF. CDR3 nucleotide sequence: TGCGCCAGCAGCTCCTGGACGAGCAACGCCTACGAGCAGTACTTC.

The rearrangement uses TRBV5-8 and TRBJ2-7; 7 nucleotides line up with TRBD1. Germline loops: CDR1 SGHTS, CDR2 YDEGEE. The J segment lost 6 bases and the V segment lost 6 bases, leaving 21 bases of the junction unmatched. This CDR3 is 17 amino acids long. The CDR3 here is CASTFLTTGYIGGEQYF. CDR3 coding DNA: TGTGCCAGCACCTTCCTAACGACAGGGTATATTGGCGGCGAGCAGTACTTC.

This clone was observed once. The chain recombines TRBV19 with TRBJ2-3, with unresolved D. The CDR3 runs to 14 residues. The V and J ends lost 5 bases and 2 bases respectively, with 11 bases between them. Germline-derived CDR1 and CDR2 are LNHDA and SQIVND (reference sequence). The DNA for the CDR3 is TGTGCCAGTAGTCTAAGGCACAACACAGATACGCAGTATTTT. Translation gives CASSLRHNTDTQYF.

V and J are TRBV7-2 and TRBJ2-7; 13 bases are a match to TRBD2. CDR1 and CDR2 from the germline V gene are SGHTA and FQGNSA. The CDR3 totals 15 residues. The junction had 5 bases not matched to a gene; V was cut back by 3 bases and J by 6 bases. CDR3 amino acids: CASSFSGLAGAEQYF. In DNA form, the CDR3 reads TGTGCCAGCAGCTTCTCCGGACTAGCGGGAGCCGAGCAGTACTTC. Full variable domain (rest looked up from reference TRBV7-2 and TRBJ2-7): GAGVSQSPSNKVTEKGKDVELRCDPISGHTALYWYRQSLGQGLEFLIYFQGNSAPDKSGLPSDRFSAERTGGSVSTLTIQRTQQEDSAVYLCASSFSGLAGAEQYFGPGTRLTVT.

The rearrangement joins TRBV6-5 to TRBJ2-1; D remains unclear. V lost 4 bases and J 4 bases, leaving 14 bases between the germline ends. The germline gives CDR1 MNHEY, CDR2 SVGAGI. CDR3 length: 15 amino acids. CDR3 protein: CASSSPVAQYNEQFF. In DNA, the CDR3 is TGTGCCAGCAGTTCCCCGGTTGCACAGTACAATGAGCAGTTCTTC.

V gene TRBV10-3 combines with J gene TRBJ2-1; TRBD2 matches at 11 bases. CDR3 size: 15 residues. With 2 bases clipped from V and 6 bases from J, the junction kept 3 bases outside the gene matches. From germline, CDR1 is ENHRY and CDR2 SYGVKD. CDR3 sequence: CAISEGTSGLNEQFF. DNA for the CDR3: TGTGCCATCAGTGAGGGGACTAGCGGCCTCAATGAGCAGTTCTTC.

This chain joins TRBV7-6 and TRBJ2-2, with D uncertain. The CDR3 runs 19 residues. Germline V gives CDR1 SGHVS, CDR2 FNYEAQ. V was trimmed by 2 bases and J by 3 bases, leaving 22 bases between them. For the CDR3, the DNA is TGTGCCAGCAGCTTATCACGTGCGTGGCAAAAGCCGGACACCGGGGAGCTGTTTTTT. Translated, it gives CASSLSRAWQKPDTGELFF.

The chain uses TRBV28 and TRBJ2-3; D perhaps matches TRBD1 (6 bases). The length of the CDR3 is 17 residues. With 8 bases removed from V and 6 bases from J, the gap between germline ends came to 27 bases. Looked up from germline, CDR1 is MDHEN and CDR2 is SYDVKM. The CDR3 is CASSIPGGDYRVDTQYF. CDR3 bases: TGTGCCAGCTCCATCCCTGGTGGGGATTACAGGGTGGATACGCAGTATTTT.

As for this clone: Other DNA sequences in this specimen translate into the identical CDR3. CDR3 coding DNA: TGTGCCAGCAGCGTAAGCGGTACCGGGGAGCTGTTTTTT. Translated: CASSVSGTGELFF. The V call is TRBV9, the J call TRBJ2-2, with TRBD2 as a possible D gene (5 bases). The CDR3 totals 13 residues. The V end lost 1 base, the J end lost 5 bases, and 6 bases lay between the germline ends. CDR1 SGDLS and CDR2 YYNGEE come from the germline V gene.

V usage is TRBV11-2 and J usage is TRBJ2-2; 15 nucleotides match TRBD2. V gave up 8 bases and J gave up 4 bases; unmatched junction bases: 5. Germline V gene lookup returns CDR1 SGHAT and CDR2 FQNNGV. This CDR3 has 16 amino acids. CDR3 in amino acids: CASRTSGRASTGELFF. The CDR3 DNA reads TGTGCCAGCCGGACTAGCGGGAGGGCCAGCACCGGGGAGCTGTTTTTT.

The count of this clone is one. The chain couples TRBV19 to TRBJ1-1, with D maybe TRBD1 (5 bases). The germline V and J ends were trimmed by 2 bases and 1 base, with 17 bases remaining between them. Germline CDR1 reads LNHDA; CDR2 reads SQIVND (reference sequence). This CDR3 has 17 amino acids. In DNA, the CDR3 is TGTGCCAGTAGTATACCCGGGACGGTGGGCCAGAACACTGAAGCTTTCTTT. This sequence encodes CASSIPGTVGQNTEAFF.

CDR3 amino acids: CASSLLPGAYEQYF. In DNA, the CDR3 is TGTGCCAGCAGCTTGCTCCCAGGTGCCTACGAGCAGTACTTC. The V call is TRBV5-4, the J call TRBJ2-7; D is unclear. Per germline, CDR1 SGHNT and CDR2 YYREEE (reference sequence). The CDR3 runs to 14 residues. V was shortened by 1 base and J by 2 bases, with 10 bases between the two germline ends.

The chain couples TRBV7-9 to TRBJ1-1; no definite D call. The V gene's germline CDR1 is SEHNR and CDR2 FQNEAQ (reference sequence). Trimming shortened V by 4 bases and J by 1 base, and 16 bases separated the two germline ends. The CDR3 totals 16 residues. The DNA of the CDR3 is TGTGCCAGCAGCTCTGGAATAATTGGCAGGAACACTGAAGCTTTCTTT. Translated: CASSSGIIGRNTEAFF.

The gene calls are TRBV6-5 and TRBJ2-5; 7 bases map to TRBD2. V lost 8 bases to trimming and J lost 7 bases; unmatched junction nucleotides: 16. CDR1 and CDR2 from the germline V gene are MNHEY and SVGAGI. The CDR3 covers 15 residues. This CDR3 is CASGDYSSSLGTQYF. The CDR3 nucleotides are TGTGCCAGCGGGGACTACTCCTCCTCTTTGGGGACCCAGTACTTC.

This chain joins TRBV25-1 and TRBJ2-1; D is unresolved. The CDR3 consists of 15 residues. CDR1 is MGHDK and CDR2 is SYGVNS in the germline V gene. V was cut by 2 bases and J by 0 bases, with 8 bases left in between. CDR3 coding DNA: TGTGCCAGCAGTGAAATCCGAGGCTCCTACAATGAGCAGTTCTTC. Protein sequence: CASSEIRGSYNEQFF.